These 8 T cell receptor beta chains were sequenced from one sample in a study of T cell repertoires in cytomegalovirus infection. TCRdb redid the calling of the reads with MiXCR, one entry per CDR3 protein. The sample has 85,000 to 120,000 distinct CDR3 sequences, 15% to 20% seen once; the top ten hold over 8%. What was sequenced was PBMCs. The receptor set was obtained from a human donor in good health (CMV status not recorded). Some clones in this sample may be carry-over from other donors' samples.

In this sample, this clonotype turned up many times. The gene calls are TRBV12-3 or TRBV12-4 and TRBJ1-5, with 8 positions matching TRBD1. V lost 5 bases to trimming and J lost 2 bases; unmatched junction nucleotides: 5. The CDR3 runs to 15 residues. CDR3 in DNA: TGTGCCAGCAGTGGACAGGGCGGGGGCAATCAGCCCCAGCATTTT. As protein: CASSGQGGGNQPQHF.

There are a few counts of this clonotype. This chain connects TRBV11-2 to TRBJ1-1; D gene unclear. V lost 5 bases to trimming and J lost 8 bases, with 18 bases between them. The CDR3 loop spans 14 amino acids. The germline CDR1 and CDR2 sequences are SGHAT and FQNNGV. CDR3 in amino acids: CASSTQAAASEAFF. CDR3 DNA sequence: TGTGCCAGCAGCACCCAAGCGGCGGCGTCAGAAGCTTTCTTT.

This clonotype was seen a single time. This chain joins TRBV5-1 and TRBJ1-1; no clear D. The CDR3 extends over 13 amino acids. V shed 4 bases and J shed 2 bases, with 9 bases lying between them. Per the germline V gene, CDR1 is SGHRS and CDR2 is YFSETQ. The CDR3 sequence is CASSPLPNTEAFF. CDR3 coding DNA: TGCGCCAGCAGCCCCCTTCCAAACACTGAAGCTTTCTTT.

This clonotype was picked up a small number of times. V gene TRBV4-1 combines with J gene TRBJ1-2, with 10 bases that match TRBD1. There are 16 residues in the CDR3. Per the germline V gene, CDR1 is MGHRA and CDR2 is YSYEKL. V was clipped by 0 bases and J by 2 bases; unmatched bases: 3. CDR3 DNA: TGCGCCAGCAGCCAAGAAAGGGACAGGGGAAACTATGGCTACACCTTC. It encodes CASSQERDRGNYGYTF.

J is TRBJ2-5 and V is TRBV6-2 or TRBV6-3, with D possibly TRBD1 on 6 matching bases. V was cut by 6 bases and J by 3 bases, with 14 bases left in between. This CDR3 is 14 amino acids long. Looked up from germline, CDR1 is MNHEY and CDR2 is SVGEGT. In DNA, the CDR3 is TGTGCCAGCAGAAACAGGGCCTCGGAAGAGACCCAGTACTTC. Translation gives CASRNRASEETQYF.

This clonotype was recorded many times. V gene TRBV20-1 combines with J gene TRBJ1-4; D is uncertain. V was trimmed by 1 base and J by 4 bases, leaving 22 bases between them. The CDR3 sequence is 18 residues long. CDR1 DFQATT and CDR2 SNEGSKA come from the germline V gene (reference sequence). The CDR3 DNA reads as TGCAGTGCTAGAGCTGCACAGCACGTGAACTACTATAATGAAAAACTGTTTTTT. Its protein is CSARAAQHVNYYNEKLFF.

This clonotype was detected only a few times. CDR3 amino acids: CSVTGTANTGELFF. The DNA for the CDR3 is TGCAGCGTTACCGGGACCGCTAACACCGGGGAGCTGTTTTTT. This chain uses TRBV29-1 with TRBJ2-2, with D perhaps assigned TRBD1 or TRBD2 (5 bases each). The V gene's germline CDR1 is SQVTM and CDR2 ANQGSEA. CDR3 length: 14 amino acids. Trimming stripped 5 bases from V and 2 bases from J, with 12 bases between.

There are a few counts of this clonotype. This chain connects TRBV10-3 to TRBJ1-2, with 7 nucleotides matching TRBD1. There are 15 residues in the CDR3. Germline V gene lookup returns CDR1 ENHRY and CDR2 SYGVKD. The V and J ends lost 3 bases and 8 bases, in that order; junction bases with no gene match: 12. CDR3 region: CAISEGDSGGSGYTF. CDR3 nucleotides: TGTGCCATCAGTGAAGGGGACAGTGGAGGGAGCGGCTACACCTTC.